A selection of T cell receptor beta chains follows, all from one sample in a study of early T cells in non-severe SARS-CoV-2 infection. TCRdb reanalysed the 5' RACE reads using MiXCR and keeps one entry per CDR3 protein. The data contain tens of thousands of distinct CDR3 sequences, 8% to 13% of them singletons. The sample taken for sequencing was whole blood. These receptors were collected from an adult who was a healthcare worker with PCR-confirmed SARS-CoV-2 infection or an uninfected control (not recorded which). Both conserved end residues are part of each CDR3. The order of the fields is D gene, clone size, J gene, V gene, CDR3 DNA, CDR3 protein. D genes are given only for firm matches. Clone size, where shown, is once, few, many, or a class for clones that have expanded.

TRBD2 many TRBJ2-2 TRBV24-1 TGTGCCACCAGTGTCCGCGGGAGGGCGAACACCGGGGAGCTGTTTTTT CATSVRGRANTGELFF
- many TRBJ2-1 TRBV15 TGTGCCACCAGCATGCGGTATGAGCAGTTCTTC CATSMRYEQFF
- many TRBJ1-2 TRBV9 TGTGCCAGCAGCGTATCCCAGGGAAGCTATGGCTACACCTTC CASSVSQGSYGYTF
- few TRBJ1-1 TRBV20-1 TGCAGTGCTAGAGATCCGGGGGGCTGGGTTCCTAACACTGAAGCTTTCTTT CSARDPGGWVPNTEAFF
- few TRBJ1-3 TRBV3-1 TGTGCCAGCAGCCAAGGCAGGAGTGGGGCTGGAAACACCATATATTTT CASSQGRSGAGNTIYF
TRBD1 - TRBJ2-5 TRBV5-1 TGCGCCAGCAGCTTCCACAGGGGGCTAAGTTCAGGAGAGACCCAGTACTTC CASSFHRGLSSGETQYF
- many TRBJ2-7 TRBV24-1 TGTGCCACCAGTGATACCGGGTCCGCCTACGAGCAGTACTTC CATSDTGSAYEQYF
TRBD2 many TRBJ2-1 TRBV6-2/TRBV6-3 TGTGCCAGCACCGAAACGTCGGTACCGGGACTAGAAAATGAGCAGTTCTTC CASTETSVPGLENEQFF
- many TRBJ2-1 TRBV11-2 TGTGCCAGCGGACCCACTAGCAACTACAATGAGCAGTTCTTC CASGPTSNYNEQFF
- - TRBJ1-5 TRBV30 TGTGCCTGGAGCGGGGATAGAGATCAGCCCCAGCATTTT CAWSGDRDQPQHF
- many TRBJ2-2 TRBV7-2 TGTGCCAGCAGTTCGAACACCGGGGAGCTGTTTTTT CASSSNTGELFF
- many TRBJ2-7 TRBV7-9 TGTGCCAGCAGCTCCATCCGAGGGGACCACGAGCAGTACTTC CASSSIRGDHEQYF
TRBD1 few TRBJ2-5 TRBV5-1 TGCGCCAGCAGCCCCGGGACAGGGGCGGGTAGGGAGACCCAGTACTTC CASSPGTGAGRETQYF
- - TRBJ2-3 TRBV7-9 TGTGCCAGCAGCTTCGGGGTCGAGACAGATACGCAGTATTTT CASSFGVETDTQYF
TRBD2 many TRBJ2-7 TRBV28 TGTGCCAGCCTCGCGAGCGGGAGGGCCCTGAGAGAGCAGTACTTC CASLASGRALREQYF
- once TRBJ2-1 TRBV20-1 TGCAGTGCTAGAGATGTGACGGACCCAAGCTCCTACAATGAGCAGTTCTTC CSARDVTDPSSYNEQFF
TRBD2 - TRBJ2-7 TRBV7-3 TGTGCCAGCCCCGGGGGGATTTCCTACGAGCAGTACTTC CASPGGISYEQYF
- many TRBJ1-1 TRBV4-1 TGCGCCAGCAGCCTCGGCACGGCTTGGATGAACACTGAAGCTTTCTTT CASSLGTAWMNTEAFF
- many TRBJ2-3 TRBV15 TGTGCCACCAGCAGAGGGGGGGACGACCCGACGCAGTATTTT CATSRGGDDPTQYF
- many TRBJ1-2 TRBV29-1 TGCAGCAGCCGAACAGGTCTAGTTGGCTACACCTTC CSSRTGLVGYTF
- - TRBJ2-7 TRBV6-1 TGTGCCAGCAGAGATGCTTCCTACGAGCAGTACTTC CASRDASYEQYF
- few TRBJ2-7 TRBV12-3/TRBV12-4 TGTGCCAGCAGTCCCAGCGGACCCTACGAGCAGTACTTC CASSPSGPYEQYF
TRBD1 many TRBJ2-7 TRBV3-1 TGTGCCAGCAGTCCTGGGACAGGGGCCTACGAGCAGTACTTC CASSPGTGAYEQYF
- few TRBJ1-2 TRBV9 TGTGCCAGCAGCGTAGGATTGGGGGGCTCGAACTATGGCTACACCTTC CASSVGLGGSNYGYTF
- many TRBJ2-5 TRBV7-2 TGTGCCAGCAGCTTAGGGTTGGTAGCTGATAACCAAGAGACCCAGTACTTC CASSLGLVADNQETQYF
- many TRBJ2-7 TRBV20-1 TGCAGTGCTAGTAACCCGGGACTTCCCACCTACGAGCAGTACTTC CSASNPGLPTYEQYF
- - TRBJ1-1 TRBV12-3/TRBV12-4 TGTGCCAGCAGTAACAGTTTTGACACTGAAGCTTTCTTT CASSNSFDTEAFF
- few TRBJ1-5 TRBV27 TGTGCCAGCATGAGGGGGGGGCCTGGTCAGCCCCAGCATTTT CASMRGGPGQPQHF
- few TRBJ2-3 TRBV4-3 TGCGCCAGCAGCCAAGATGCGTGGGTCTATGGGGTAAATACGCAGTATTTT CASSQDAWVYGVNTQYF
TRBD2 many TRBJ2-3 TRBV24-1 TGTGCCACCAGTGAAGCTAGCGGGGAACACACAGATACGCAGTATTTT CATSEASGEHTDTQYF
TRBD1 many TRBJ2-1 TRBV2 TGTGCCAGCACGACAGGGGCCTCCTACAATGAGCAGTTCTTC CASTTGASYNEQFF
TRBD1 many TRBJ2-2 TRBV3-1 TGTGCCAGCAGCGACAGGGCCCCGGGGACCGGGGAGCTGTTTTTT CASSDRAPGTGELFF
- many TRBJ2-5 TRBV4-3 TGCGCCAGCAGCCAAGATTGGGGGATAGGGACCCAGTACTTC CASSQDWGIGTQYF
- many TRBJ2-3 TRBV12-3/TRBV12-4 TGTGCCAGCAGTCTCCACGGGGGCGTAGGCACAGATACGCAGTATTTT CASSLHGGVGTDTQYF
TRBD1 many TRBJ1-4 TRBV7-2 TGTGCCAGCAGCTTAGTGGGGACAGGGGCCTCTAATGAAAAACTGTTTTTT CASSLVGTGASNEKLFF
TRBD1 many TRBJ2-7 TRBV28 TGTGCCAGCAGTCCACATGGGACAGGGGACGAGCAGTACTTC CASSPHGTGDEQYF
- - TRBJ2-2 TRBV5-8 TGTGCCAGCAGCTTGCTTGTGGGTTCCGGGGAGCTGTTTTTT CASSLLVGSGELFF
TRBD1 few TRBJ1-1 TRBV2 TGTGCCAGTCGACAGGGTGGTTTGCCTGAAGCTTTCTTT CASRQGGLPEAFF
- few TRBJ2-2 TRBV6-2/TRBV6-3 TGTGCCAGCAGTTACGAGGGGGAGACCGGGGAGCTGTTTTTT CASSYEGETGELFF
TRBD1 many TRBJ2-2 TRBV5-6 TGTGCCAGCAGCCCGCAACCACAGGGGGCCGGGGAGCTGTTTTTT CASSPQPQGAGELFF
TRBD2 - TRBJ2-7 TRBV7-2 TGTGCCAGCAGCCCTAGCGGGGGCCTGGGCTACGAGCAGTACTTC CASSPSGGLGYEQYF
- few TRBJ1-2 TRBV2 TGTGCCAGCAGTCAAGTCCTCGCCGGCTATGGCTACACCTTC CASSQVLAGYGYTF
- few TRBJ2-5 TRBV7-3 TGTGCCAGCAGTCCATCCTTAGACTCTAGACAGTACTTC CASSPSLDSRQYF
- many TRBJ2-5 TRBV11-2 TGTGCCAGCAGCCCCAGGGGGGCTGACAGCTCTCGTGAAGAGACCCAGTACTTC CASSPRGADSSREETQYF
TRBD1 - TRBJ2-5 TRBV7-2 TGTGCCAGCAGCAATGACAGGGCTTGGGAGACCCAGTACTTC CASSNDRAWETQYF
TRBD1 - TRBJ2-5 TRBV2 TGTGCCAGCAGATCACCCCCAGGGGGCAAAGAGACCCAGTACTTC CASRSPPGGKETQYF
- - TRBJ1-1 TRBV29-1 TGCAGCGTTGGGGAGTGGGACACTGAAGCTTTCTTT CSVGEWDTEAFF
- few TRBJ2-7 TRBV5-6 TGTGCCAGCAGCTTGGACAGGGTTCGCGGGGAGCAGTACTTC CASSLDRVRGEQYF
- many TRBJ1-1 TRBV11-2 TGTGCCAGCAGCCCATTTGGACGTGAAGCTTTCTTT CASSPFGREAFF
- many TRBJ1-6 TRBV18 TGTGCCAGCTCACCCCTGGACAGTAATTCACCCCTCCACTTT CASSPLDSNSPLHF
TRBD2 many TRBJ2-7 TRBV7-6 TGTGCCAGCAGCCGTTTCGGACTAGCGGGAATCCCCCCCTACGAGCAGTACTTC CASSRFGLAGIPPYEQYF
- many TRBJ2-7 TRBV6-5 TGTGCCAGCAGTTACTCGTCAGGGTCCTACGAGCAGTACTTC CASSYSSGSYEQYF
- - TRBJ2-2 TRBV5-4 TGTGCCAGCAGCTTGGATGGACGGGACACCGGGGAGCTGTTTTTT CASSLDGRDTGELFF
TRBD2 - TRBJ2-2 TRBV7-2 TGTGCCAGCAGCATGCTAGCGGGGGATATCGGGGAGCTGTTTTTT CASSMLAGDIGELFF
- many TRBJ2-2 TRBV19 TGTGCCAGTACGGTAGGATGGACCCGGGTATTCACCGGGGAGCTGTTTTTT CASTVGWTRVFTGELFF